This T cell receptor (beta chain) stems from a study of T cell clonotyping in hematopoietic cell transplantation. Study-level background: Recipient samples before transplant were obtained post-cytoreduction.

The CDR3 is 15 amino acids. The germline gives CDR1 SGHTA, CDR2 FQGTGA. The V and J ends lost 2 bases and 1 base, in that order; junction bases with no gene match: 1. Using immunoSEQ multiplex PCR, the repertoire was profiled, and TCRdb retains in-frame clones only, with some absent. The profile shows more than 70,000 clones, 90% to 96% of them singletons. General observations from the study: At the given depth, recipient repertoires were over 95% de novo clonotypes. Recipient TCR diversity dropped after transplant; expanded clonotypes rose from day 30 to 180.

On this clone itself: What it binds is not known.

Regarding time point: recipient sample about 28 days before transplant, after cytoreduction. Recipient blood drawn about 28 days pretransplant and days 30, 100, 180 after. The rearrangement links TRBV7-3 to TRBJ2-2; 7 positions agree with TRBD1. The TCR sequence derives from a woman between 50 and 59 years old with acute myeloid leukemia. Some clones in this sample may be carry-over from other donors' samples. The sample in question was peripheral blood mononuclear cells, obtained before stem cell transplant. This CDR3 reads CASSLDRVNTGELFF. CDR3 nucleotides: TGTGCCAGCAGCTTAGACAGGGTGAACACCGGGGAGCTGTTTTTT.